These T cell receptor beta chains were read from a single sample in a study of OX40 agonist ivuxolimab in advanced cancers. TCRdb's copy holds only in-frame clones and misses some; the assay was immunoSEQ multiplex PCR. This sample has 90,000 to 100,000 clones, with just under 85% found just once. The sample here was CD4+ or CD8+ T cells sorted from blood, taken in a trial of the OX40 agonist ivuxolimab. These receptors were collected from an adult with an advanced solid tumor such as melanoma, head and neck, liver or kidney cancer. The CDR3 runs from the conserved cysteine through the conserved F or W. The D gene is left open where the match is weak. Clone sizes are given selectively: once, few, many, or a class where the clone is expanded.

TRBJ2-4,TRBV14,-,TRBD2,CASSQGKGLVNIQYF,TGTGCCAGCAGCCAAGGAAAGGGACTAGTGAACATTCAGTACTTC
TRBJ2-4,TRBV10-2,-,TRBD1,CASSVTGEAKNIQYF,TGCGCCAGCAGTGTAACAGGGGAAGCCAAAAACATTCAGTACTTC
TRBJ2-7,TRBV14,-,-,CASSQDLSLEQYF,TGTGCCAGCAGCCAAGATCTGAGCCTAGAGCAGTACTTC
TRBJ2-7,TRBV7-3,-,TRBD1,CASSPGQGPNEQYF,TGTGCCAGCAGCCCGGGACAGGGCCCTAACGAGCAGTACTTC
TRBJ2-5,TRBV18,-,-,CASSLSQETQYF,TGTGCCAGCTCACTCTCCCAAGAGACCCAGTACTTC
TRBJ1-2,TRBV5-1,few,TRBD1,CASSLRAGGDYGYTF,TGCGCCAGCAGCTTGAGGGCAGGGGGTGACTATGGCTACACCTTC
TRBJ1-1,TRBV30,-,-,CACQPGFTEAFF,TGTGCCTGTCAGCCAGGGTTCACTGAAGCTTTCTTT
TRBJ2-3,TRBV27,-,-,CASRAGSTDTQYF,TGTGCCAGCAGAGCCGGAAGCACAGATACGCAGTATTTT
TRBJ2-5,TRBV15,-,-,CATSRDLGQGLGETQYF,TGTGCCACCAGCAGAGATCTGGGCCAGGGGTTGGGAGAGACCCAGTACTTC
TRBJ2-7,TRBV9,-,TRBD2,CASSVDGRASYEQYF,TGTGCCAGCAGCGTAGACGGGAGGGCCTCCTACGAGCAGTACTTC
TRBJ2-2,TRBV2,-,-,CASSNGELFF,TGTGCCAGCTCTAACGGGGAGCTGTTTTTT
TRBJ2-1,TRBV27,-,-,CASGETGTNEQFF,TGTGCCAGCGGGGAAACAGGAACCAATGAGCAGTTCTTC
TRBJ2-1,TRBV15,-,-,CATSRDLEAEQFF,TGTGCCACCAGCAGAGATCTGGAGGCGGAGCAGTTCTTC
TRBJ2-1,TRBV4-1,once,TRBD1,CASSPRGSSYNEQFF,TGCGCCAGCAGCCCCAGGGGGAGCTCCTACAATGAGCAGTTCTTC
TRBJ1-2,TRBV7-9,-,-,CASSLTPITNYGYTF,TGTGCCAGCAGCCTTACTCCCATCACAAACTATGGCTACACCTTC
TRBJ1-1,TRBV27,-,TRBD1,CASSRTDRMNTEAFF,TGTGCCAGCAGTCGTACGGACAGGATGAACACTGAAGCTTTCTTT
TRBJ1-1,TRBV5-8,-,TRBD1,CASSFLRQGANGAEAFF,TGTGCCAGCAGCTTTCTGCGACAGGGGGCGAATGGGGCTGAAGCTTTCTTT
TRBJ2-6,TRBV9,once,-,CASSVGLGGAGYGANVLTF,TGTGCCAGCAGCGTAGGGTTGGGGGGCGCTGGGTATGGGGCCAACGTCCTGACTTTC
TRBJ2-3,TRBV7-2,-,TRBD2,CASSTGLAASRGTDTQYF,TGTGCCAGCAGCACCGGACTAGCGGCTTCACGGGGGACAGATACGCAGTATTTT
TRBJ2-7,TRBV30,-,-,CAWSVNGDEQYF,TGTGCCTGGAGTGTGAATGGGGACGAGCAGTACTTC
TRBJ1-2,TRBV2,once,-,CASSEAPTGLSYGYTF,TGTGCCAGCAGTGAAGCGCCCACAGGGCTGAGTTATGGCTACACCTTC
TRBJ2-2,TRBV29-1,-,TRBD2,CSVYSGIVGELFF,TGCAGCGTTTATAGCGGGATCGTCGGGGAGCTGTTTTTT
TRBJ2-2,TRBV2,-,-,CASRLGEATEGILFF,TGTGCCAGCAGGCTCGGTGAGGCCACGGAAGGGATACTGTTTTTT
TRBJ2-6,TRBV7-2,-,TRBD1,CASSPRRAGGSGANVLTF,TGTGCCAGCAGCCCCCGCAGGGCAGGGGGCTCTGGGGCCAACGTCCTGACTTTC